The table lists the clone carrying this TCR beta chain with a count of one. No antigen is known for it. This sample stems from a study of T cells in Graves' hyperthyroidism and ophthalmopathy. Authors of the study amplified TCR beta CDR3 regions from RNA transcripts. During a first-round RT-PCR of the TCR CDR3, the HTBI primer set was used. TCRdb re-called the multiplex PCR reads through MiXCR, storing one row per CDR3 protein. The sample lists around 340,000 distinct CDR3 sequences, around a sixth occurring once. Looked up from germline, CDR1 is MNHEY and CDR2 is SVGAGI. V lost 4 bases and J 8 bases, leaving 20 bases between the germline ends. CDR3 length: 15 residues. Points from the study as a whole: The model forecast ophthalmopathy, anticipating it by a median approximately 6.2 months before onset. Among clonotypes expanded in thyroid above 0.001, most were also found in blood.

This chain connects TRBV6-5 to TRBJ1-2; no clear D gene. The receptor was derived from a man aged 25 to 40 with Graves' hyperthyroidism. Sequenced: blood. The CDR3 protein is CASSSLEGGIKGYTF. CDR3 bases: TGTGCCAGCAGTTCTCTCGAGGGAGGGATCAAGGGCTACACCTTC.